These 21 T cell receptor beta chains share one sample of origin, sequenced in a study of T cell changes during pregnancy in multiple sclerosis. TCRdb's table, derived via immunoSEQ multiplex PCR, lists solely in-frame clones and lacks some. Of some 22,000 clones in the sample, more than 75% were seen once. Sequencing used CD8+ T cells from peripheral blood mononuclear cells, obtained before pregnancy. The source of these receptors is a female donor with multiple sclerosis, enrolled in a pregnancy study.

The gene calls are TRBV30 and TRBJ2-2; 8 bases line up with TRBD1. The CDR3 covers 15 residues. The germline CDR1 and CDR2 sequences are GTSNPN and SVGIG (reference sequence). CDR3: CCPIGRGHFTGELFF. For the CDR3, the DNA is TGTTGCCCAATCGGCAGGGGGCATTTCACCGGGGAGCTGTTTTTT.

The rearrangement links TRBV18 to TRBJ2-7, with 7 bases identical to TRBD1. Trimming at V came to 6 bases and at J to 3 bases, leaving 8 bases not matched to a gene. Germline V gives CDR1 KGHSH, CDR2 LQKENI. This CDR3 has 14 residues. In DNA, the CDR3 is TGTGCCAGCTCCTGGACAGGAGCCGACTACGAGCAGTACTTC. This gives the protein CASSWTGADYEQYF. Looking up the rest from reference TRBV18 and TRBJ2-7 gives the full variable domain: NAGVMQNPRHLVRRRGQEARLRCSPMKGHSHVYWYRQLPEEGLKFMVYLQKENIIDESGMPKERFSAEFPKEGPSILRIQQVVRGDSAAYFCASSWTGADYEQYFGPGTRLTVT.

The chain recombines TRBV6-1 with TRBJ2-7, with a tentative D call TRBD1 (5 bases). Germline V CDR1 and CDR2: MNHNS, SASEGT. V was pared by 7 bases and J by 1 base, with 11 bases between. The CDR3 contains 13 residues. CDR3 loop: CASNARVSYEQYF. The CDR3 DNA reads as TGTGCCAGCAACGCCAGGGTGTCCTACGAGCAGTACTTC.

The chain joins TRBV6-5 to TRBJ2-2; D remains ambiguous. The V end lost 4 bases, the J end lost 4 bases, and 13 bases lay between the germline ends. The CDR3 is made up of 15 amino acids. Germline V CDR1 and CDR2: MNHEY, SVGAGI. The CDR3 sequence is CASSLRLFGTGELFF. In DNA form, the CDR3 reads TGTGCCAGCAGTTTGAGACTCTTTGGCACCGGGGAGCTGTTTTTT.

This chain links TRBV6-4 with TRBJ2-3, with TRBD1 as a possible D gene (6 bases). The CDR3 loop spans 14 amino acids. Germline values: CDR1 MRHNA, CDR2 SNTAGT. The V and J ends lost 5 bases and 5 bases respectively, with 14 bases between them. DNA of the CDR3: TGTGCCAGCAGTCGTGGGGTAGGGGGAGATACGCAGTATTTT. It codes for CASSRGVGGDTQYF.

CDR3 nucleotide sequence: TGCGCCAGCAGCCGGCTAGCGGGAGTGGATCAAGAGACCCAGTACTTC. Encoded protein: CASSRLAGVDQETQYF. The gene calls are TRBV4-1 and TRBJ2-5; 10 bases match TRBD2. The CDR3 contains 16 residues. Losses at the gene ends were 4 bases for V and 2 bases for J; bases not matched to a gene: 7. Germline-derived CDR1 and CDR2 are MGHRA and YSYEKL.

A few counts support this clone. V usage is TRBV5-5 and J usage is TRBJ2-5; 7 nucleotides line up with TRBD1. The V gene's germline CDR1 is SGHKS and CDR2 YYEKEE (reference sequence). The J segment lost 5 bases and the V segment lost 0 bases, leaving 4 bases of the junction unmatched. The CDR3 is 14 amino acids. The CDR3 DNA reads as TGTGCCAGCAGCTTGGGACAGGGAAAGGAGACCCAGTACTTC. This gives the protein CASSLGQGKETQYF.

CDR3 protein: CASSLVGLQTYEQYF. The CDR3 DNA reads as TGTGCCAGCAGTTTAGTGGGACTGCAGACCTACGAGCAGTACTTC. The chain employs TRBV28 and TRBJ2-7; a possible D gene is TRBD2 (6 bases). Trimming shortened V by 2 bases and J by 2 bases, and 13 bases separated the two germline ends. The CDR3 is made up of 15 amino acids. Germline CDR1 is MDHEN and CDR2 is SYDVKM.

The genes are TRBV27 and TRBJ1-1; D unclear. Germline V gene data show CDR1 as MNHEY and CDR2 as SMNVEV (reference sequence). The CDR3 has 11 residues. The germline V and J ends were trimmed by 11 bases and 0 bases, with 7 bases remaining between them. This CDR3 is CAGRMNTEAFF. CDR3 sequence (DNA): TGTGCCGGCCGCATGAACACTGAAGCTTTCTTT.

The chain has TRBV9 and TRBJ1-1, with 7 bases fitting TRBD1. The CDR3 is made up of 16 amino acids. CDR1 and CDR2 from the germline V gene are SGDLS and YYNGEE. J lost 4 bases, V lost 0 bases, and 9 bases had no gene match. The CDR3 protein is CASSVATGQLATEAFF. As DNA, the CDR3 is TGTGCCAGCAGCGTAGCAACGGGACAGTTGGCCACTGAAGCTTTCTTT.

V gene TRBV7-3 combines with J gene TRBJ2-3; 8 bases map to TRBD1. The CDR3 loop spans 14 amino acids. Germline loops: CDR1 SGHTA, CDR2 FQGTGA. J lost 2 bases, V lost 4 bases, and 2 bases had no gene match. The CDR3 bases are TGTGCCAGCAGCTGGACAGGGTCCACAGATACGCAGTATTTT. This sequence encodes CASSWTGSTDTQYF.

In its sample, this clone was seen once. The chain combines TRBV28 with TRBJ2-6, with D possibly TRBD2 on 6 matching bases. Germline values: CDR1 MDHEN, CDR2 SYDVKM. Trimming stripped 6 bases from V and 2 bases from J, with 8 bases between. This CDR3 comprises 14 residues. CDR3 in DNA: TGTGCCAGCAGCCCGGGGGCTGGGGCCAACGTCCTGACTTTC. It translates to CASSPGAGANVLTF.

The V gene is TRBV28, the J gene TRBJ1-4; tentatively, D is TRBD1 (6 bases). The CDR3 consists of 14 residues. V dropped 6 bases and J dropped 4 bases, with 12 bases sitting between them. Germline CDR1 and CDR2: MDHEN and SYDVKM. CDR3 in DNA: TGTGCCAGCAGCCGGGACAACTATAATGAAAAACTGTTTTTT. Its protein product is CASSRDNYNEKLFF.

The rearrangement joins TRBV5-4 to TRBJ1-1, with D perhaps matching TRBD1 (5 bases). The CDR3 covers 17 residues. Germline V gene lookup returns CDR1 SGHNT and CDR2 YYREEE (reference sequence). Trimming removed 0 bases from V and 3 bases from J, with 18 bases in between. CDR3 bases: TGTGCCAGCAGCTTGGGCCAGATTTTTGGGGCCCACACTGAAGCTTTCTTT. Its translation is CASSLGQIFGAHTEAFF.

The chain is built from TRBV29-1 and TRBJ2-6; D might be TRBD1 (6 bases). CDR3 length equals 18 residues. Trimming pared 0 bases from V and 0 bases from J, leaving 15 bases between. CDR1 is SQVTM and CDR2 is ANQGSEA in the germline V gene. Here the CDR3 DNA reads TGCAGCGTTGAAGAGTCGGGACATTCTAGCTCTGGGGCCAACGTCCTGACTTTC. Protein sequence: CSVEESGHSSSGANVLTF.

This sequence joins TRBV7-9 and TRBJ1-1, with 7 bases that match TRBD1. Germline CDR1 reads SEHNR; CDR2 reads FQNEAQ (reference sequence). This CDR3 has 16 amino acids. V lost 5 bases to trimming and J lost 0 bases; unmatched junction nucleotides: 9. As DNA, the CDR3 is TGTGCCAGCAGCCCTCCGGAGGGGGCTTTGAACACTGAAGCTTTCTTT. It yields the protein CASSPPEGALNTEAFF.

This chain joins TRBV27 and TRBJ2-7; 7 bases match TRBD2. The CDR3 sequence is 16 residues long. Germline trimming cut 0 bases from V and 1 base from J; bases unmatched to any gene: 6. Germline-derived CDR1 and CDR2 are MNHEY and SMNVEV (reference sequence). CDR3 sequence (DNA): TGTGCCAGCAGTTTATCGGCGGGGGAGGTGTCCTACGAGCAGTACTTC. This gives the protein CASSLSAGEVSYEQYF.

This clone has a single count. The genes are TRBV7-8 and TRBJ2-1; 7 bases map to TRBD2. Germline V gene sequence: CDR1 SGHVS, CDR2 FQNEAQ. Unmatched junction bases numbered 16, after V lost 4 bases and J lost 7 bases. The CDR3 is 17 amino acids. The CDR3 region is CASSSPRAGALGNEQFF. CDR3 nucleotides: TGTGCCAGCAGCTCCCCTAGGGCGGGAGCCTTGGGAAATGAGCAGTTCTTC.

The rearrangement links TRBV27 to TRBJ1-2; 7 bases match TRBD1. V shed 3 bases and J 4 bases; nucleotides not matched to a gene: 8. The germline V gene has CDR1 MNHEY and CDR2 SMNVEV (reference sequence). This CDR3 contains 15 residues. CDR3 in amino acids: CASSLAAGGSYGYTF. The CDR3 DNA reads as TGTGCCAGCAGTTTGGCGGCAGGGGGGTCCTATGGCTACACCTTC.

The chain joins TRBV15 to TRBJ1-1; D is unclear. The CDR3 contains 12 residues. V gave up 8 bases and J gave up 1 base, with 8 bases separating them. The V gene's germline CDR1 is LNHNV and CDR2 YYDKDF (reference sequence). CDR3 sequence: CATRGGNTEAFF. In nucleotides, the CDR3 is TGTGCCACCCGGGGAGGGAACACTGAAGCTTTCTTT.

This clone has just one count. The gene calls are TRBV5-6 and TRBJ2-2; D unresolved. Germline loops: CDR1 SGHDT, CDR2 YYEEEE. The CDR3 spans 14 residues. V was pared by 2 bases and J by 1 base, with 6 bases between. Here the CDR3 reads CASSLLLNTGELFF. The CDR3 DNA reads as TGTGCCAGCAGCTTACTTCTGAACACCGGGGAGCTGTTTTTT.